Each of the 23 T cell receptor beta chains below was sequenced from the same sample in a study of beta chain features in type 1 diabetes. Investigators reverse transcribed all isolated RNA, so they sequenced expressed TCRB transcripts. Method: immunoSEQ multiplex PCR; TCRdb's copy keeps in-frame clones and lacks some. The data contain under 400,000 clones, roughly 12% of them singletons. The sequencing sample was made of naive CD4+ T cells from blood. The source of these receptors is a man aged 18-30 years in good health.

This clone was detected only a few times. The chain combines TRBV7-2 with TRBJ1-2; 7 nucleotides match TRBD1. The CDR3 extends over 14 amino acids. Per germline, CDR1 SGHTA and CDR2 FQGNSA. V trimming: 4 bases; J trimming: 3 bases; junction bases outside the gene matches: 5. The CDR3 reads CASSSQTGYYGYTF. The CDR3 nucleotides are TGTGCCAGCAGCTCCCAGACAGGGTACTATGGCTACACCTTC.

The rearrangement links TRBV28 to TRBJ2-2; weak D call: TRBD2 (6 bases). Germline CDR1 reads MDHEN; CDR2 reads SYDVKM. The CDR3 is 14 amino acids. Between the trimmed V and J ends, which lost 5 bases and 1 base, there was a span of 8 bases. CDR3 DNA: TGTGCCAGCAGTGTCGGGGGGAACACCGGGGAGCTGTTTTTT. Its translation: CASSVGGNTGELFF. Together with reference TRBV28 and TRBJ2-2, the CDR3 gives the full variable domain: DVKVTQSSRYLVKRTGEKVFLECVQDMDHENMFWYRQDPGLGLRLIYFSYDVKMKEKGDIPEGYSVSREKKERFSLILESASTNQTSMYLCASSVGGNTGELFFGEGSRLTVL.

In nucleotides, the CDR3 is TGTGCCAGCAGTCCTAGGGACAGTAACTACGAGCAGTACTTC. This sequence encodes CASSPRDSNYEQYF. The chain carries TRBV6-6 and TRBJ2-7, with 7 bases aligning to TRBD1. Trimming at V came to 5 bases and at J to 3 bases, leaving 7 bases not matched to a gene. Germline CDR1 MNHNY, CDR2 SVGAGI (reference sequence). There are 14 residues in the CDR3.

This clone was found once. The V and J genes are TRBV18 and TRBJ2-4; TRBD1 agrees at 7 bases. V shed 1 base and J 7 bases; nucleotides not matched to a gene: 4. The CDR3 is 14 residues long. The germline V gene encodes CDR1 KGHSH and CDR2 LQKENI. CDR3 sequence: CASSPQGGANIQYF. DNA for the CDR3: TGTGCCAGCTCACCACAAGGGGGCGCGAACATTCAGTACTTC.

The rearrangement joins TRBV9 to TRBJ1-1, with D perhaps matching TRBD1 (6 bases). Germline V gene data show CDR1 as SGDLS and CDR2 as YYNGEE. This CDR3 region has 13 residues. V lost 2 bases to trimming and J lost 4 bases, with 9 bases between them. This CDR3 is CASSVTGSTEAFF. The CDR3 nucleotides are TGTGCCAGCAGCGTGACAGGCTCCACTGAAGCTTTCTTT.

This clone was counted a few times. The CDR3 is CASSFSVWLDEQFF. CDR3 coding DNA: TGTGCCAGCAGCTTTTCTGTGTGGCTCGATGAGCAGTTCTTC. This rearrangement joins TRBV7-9 to TRBJ2-1; no firm D call. The CDR3 covers 14 residues. The germline gives CDR1 SEHNR, CDR2 FQNEAQ (reference sequence). V was clipped by 3 bases and J by 8 bases, with 14 bases between them. Looking up the rest from reference TRBV7-9 and TRBJ2-1 gives the full variable domain: DTGVSQNPRHKITKRGQNVTFRCDPISEHNRLYWYRQTLGQGPEFLTYFQNEAQLEKSRLLSDRFSAERPKGSFSTLEIQRTEQGDSAMYLCASSFSVWLDEQFFGPGTRLTVL.

This clone has just a few counts. The CDR3 sequence is CASSRGDRDTEAFF. The CDR3 DNA reads as TGTGCCAGTAGTAGGGGCGACCGAGACACTGAAGCTTTCTTT. This sequence joins TRBV19 and TRBJ1-1; possible D gene TRBD1, 5 bases. The CDR3 is 14 amino acids. Trimming removed 4 bases from V and 3 bases from J, with 12 bases in between. Per the germline V gene, CDR1 is LNHDA and CDR2 is SQIVND (reference sequence).

The chain combines TRBV9 with TRBJ2-7; D perhaps matches TRBD2 (6 bases). Trimming pared 3 bases from V and 0 bases from J, leaving 19 bases between. Per germline, CDR1 SGDLS and CDR2 YYNGEE. The CDR3 runs 17 residues. In nucleotides, the CDR3 is TGTGCCAGCAGCGACATTAGCGGTCTGGGTAGCTCCTACGAGCAGTACTTC. Encoded protein: CASSDISGLGSSYEQYF. Full variable domain (outside the CDR3, taken from reference TRBV9 and TRBJ2-7): DSGVTQTPKHLITATGQRVTLRCSPRSGDLSVYWYQQSLDQGLQFLIQYYNGEERAKGNILERFSAQQFPDLHSELNLSSLELGDSALYFCASSDISGLGSSYEQYFGPGTRLTVT.

Only a few counts were recorded for this clone. The chain uses TRBV21-1 and TRBJ1-5. TRBV21-1 is recorded as a pseudogene. CDR3 length: 15 residues. CDR3 nucleotides: TGTGCCAGCAGCAAATCCTCGGGGGGGAGTCAGCCCCAGCATTTT. Its translation: CASSKSSGGSQPQHF.

The V and J genes are TRBV11-2 and TRBJ1-3, with D possibly TRBD1 on 6 matching bases. The length of the CDR3 is 15 residues. V shed 5 bases and J shed 2 bases, with 13 bases lying between them. CDR1 is SGHAT and CDR2 is FQNNGV in the germline V gene. Written as DNA, the CDR3 is TGTGCCAGCAGCCCAACCCAGGGGACTGGAAACACCATATATTTT. Its protein product is CASSPTQGTGNTIYF.

This chain connects TRBV4-1 to TRBJ2-5; TRBD2 aligns across 13 bases. Germline CDR1 and CDR2: MGHRA and YSYEKL. This CDR3 is built from 17 residues. The trim removed 4 bases at V and 4 bases at J, leaving 9 bases unmatched. In DNA form, the CDR3 reads TGCGCCAGCAGCCCGAGCCCGGGACTAGCGGGACGAGAGACCCAGTACTTC. Translation: CASSPSPGLAGRETQYF.

Only a few counts were recorded for this clone. The V gene is TRBV30, the J gene TRBJ1-1, with 9 bases identical to TRBD1. In germline, CDR1 is GTSNPN, CDR2 SVGIG (reference sequence). CDR3 length: 13 residues. Germline trimming cut 7 bases from V and 3 bases from J; bases unmatched to any gene: 6. The CDR3 reads CASKQGAYTEAFF. CDR3 bases: TGTGCCTCAAAACAGGGGGCCTACACTGAAGCTTTCTTT.

This clone was seen a few times. This chain connects TRBV6-5 to TRBJ2-1; a weak D match, TRBD1 (5 bases). The CDR3 consists of 16 residues. V lost 2 bases and J lost 3, with 14 bases in between. Germline values: CDR1 MNHEY, CDR2 SVGAGI. The CDR3 DNA reads TGTGCCAGCAGTTACGGGGCGGTCACCAACTACAATGAGCAGTTCTTC. Translating it yields CASSYGAVTNYNEQFF.

A few counts support this clone. This chain links TRBV19 with TRBJ2-3; D perhaps matches TRBD2 (6 bases). Germline V lookup: CDR1 LNHDA, CDR2 SQIVND (reference sequence). This CDR3 region has 15 residues. The V end was cut by 9 bases, the J end by 2 bases, with 18 bases between. The CDR3 nucleotides read TGTGCCAGCAGGACGCCGGGGGAGACCACAGATACGCAGTATTTT. Protein: CASRTPGETTDTQYF.

This clone has a handful of counts. V gene TRBV28 combines with J gene TRBJ2-2; D might be TRBD1 (5 bases). Germline V gives CDR1 MDHEN, CDR2 SYDVKM. Trimming removed 3 bases from V and 0 bases from J, with 11 bases in between. This CDR3 contains 16 residues. CDR3 DNA sequence: TGTGCCAGCAGTTTGGGGCAGAGAACGAACACCGGGGAGCTGTTTTTT. Its translation is CASSLGQRTNTGELFF.

This clone was observed a handful of times. This chain joins TRBV11-1 and TRBJ2-3, with TRBD2 identical over 10 bases. Looked up from germline, CDR1 is SGHAT and CDR2 is FQDESV (reference sequence). This CDR3 contains 16 residues. V lost 5 bases to trimming and J lost 11 bases; unmatched junction nucleotides: 16. DNA of the CDR3: TGTGCCAGCAGCAGAAGTGACGAGCGGGAGGGCCTACAGCAGTATTTT. Its protein is CASSRSDEREGLQQYF.

This chain links TRBV28 with TRBJ2-2, with D possibly matching TRBD2 (5 bases). Trimming took 3 bases from V and 8 from J, leaving 16 bases between them. CDR1 and CDR2 (germline): MDHEN, SYDVKM. The CDR3 length is 15 residues. CDR3: CASSFFFGSSGELFF. The CDR3 DNA reads as TGTGCCAGCAGTTTCTTTTTTGGGAGCTCTGGGGAGCTGTTTTTT. The full variable domain, with the rest looked up from reference TRBV28 and TRBJ2-2, is DVKVTQSSRYLVKRTGEKVFLECVQDMDHENMFWYRQDPGLGLRLIYFSYDVKMKEKGDIPEGYSVSREKKERFSLILESASTNQTSMYLCASSFFFGSSGELFFGEGSRLTVL.

The chain links TRBV19 to TRBJ2-7; 7 bases are a match to TRBD2. V shed 3 bases, J shed 2 bases, and the junction held 4 bases outside the gene matches. This CDR3 has 14 residues. Germline loops: CDR1 LNHDA, CDR2 SQIVND (reference sequence). The CDR3 nucleotides are TGTGCCAGTAGTATCATGGGGGGGACCTACGAGCAGTACTTC. It codes for CASSIMGGTYEQYF.

This rearrangement joins TRBV7-9 to TRBJ1-1; D not certain. V lost 2 bases and J lost 0, with 10 bases in between. The CDR3 extends over 15 amino acids. Germline assignment: CDR1 SEHNR and CDR2 FQNEAQ (reference sequence). The CDR3 sequence is CASSLLPGMNTEAFF. CDR3 DNA: TGTGCCAGCAGCTTACTCCCGGGGATGAACACTGAAGCTTTCTTT. Full variable domain (remainder filled in from reference TRBV7-9 and TRBJ1-1): DTGVSQNPRHKITKRGQNVTFRCDPISEHNRLYWYRQTLGQGPEFLTYFQNEAQLEKSRLLSDRFSAERPKGSFSTLEIQRTEQGDSAMYLCASSLLPGMNTEAFFGQGTRLTVV.

This clone has more than one count but fewer than ten. The rearrangement joins TRBV19 to TRBJ1-5, with D maybe TRBD1 (5 bases). CDR1 and CDR2 (germline): LNHDA, SQIVND (reference sequence). V was trimmed by 7 bases and J by 4 bases, leaving 20 bases between them. The CDR3 contains 16 residues. The DNA of the CDR3 is TGTGCCAGTAAGCAATATGGGGGACTGACTAATCAGCCCCAGCATTTT. It is translated as CASKQYGGLTNQPQHF.

A few counts support this clone. CDR3 bases: TGTGCCAGCAGTTTGGAACAGGCATTTACCGAGCAGTACTTC. Translating it yields CASSLEQAFTEQYF. V usage is TRBV28 and J usage is TRBJ2-7; D is perhaps TRBD1 (5 bases). CDR3 length equals 14 residues. V lost 3 bases and J lost 6, with 15 bases in between. From germline, CDR1 is MDHEN and CDR2 SYDVKM.

This clone has more than one count but fewer than ten. The rearrangement links TRBV10-3 to TRBJ2-3; 8 bases are a match to TRBD2. The CDR3 spans 19 residues. J was trimmed by 2 bases and V by 4 bases; bases with no gene match: 17. The germline gives CDR1 ENHRY, CDR2 SYGVKD. In DNA, the CDR3 is TGTGCCATCAGTGGCCCCAGGGTTCGGAGCGGGGGATACACAGATACGCAGTATTTT. The encoded protein is CAISGPRVRSGGYTDTQYF.

The chain employs TRBV30 and TRBJ2-1, with 11 bases aligning to TRBD2. Germline CDR1 and CDR2: GTSNPN and SVGIG (reference sequence). V trimming: 4 bases; J trimming: 0 bases; junction bases outside the gene matches: 8. The CDR3 is 17 residues long. CDR3 sequence reads: CAWTGLAGPSSYNEQFF. CDR3 DNA sequence: TGTGCCTGGACCGGACTAGCGGGCCCAAGCTCCTACAATGAGCAGTTCTTC.